This T cell receptor (beta chain) was identified during a study of shared clonotypes between healthy human individuals. At the level of the study: Donors, aged 18 to 49, were a couple of women and a few men. Three plates were used per donor for CD4 naive, three for CD4 memory, two for CD8 naive and one for CD8 memory.

Profiled with immunoSEQ multiplex PCR; TCRdb holds only in-frame clones, not every one. The sample comprises about 1.5 million clones, 95% to 97% of which are singletons, and over 1% rests with the top ten. This CDR3 contains 16 residues. Deletions cut 4 bases from V and 7 bases from J, with 17 bases between. CDR1 and CDR2 (germline): KGHSH, LQKENI. The V call is TRBV18, the J call TRBJ1-6, with D unresolved. Sequencing input: naive CD4+ T cells sorted from blood. Subset indicated: CD45RA+ positively selected. The receptor's source is a man aged 25 to 40 in good health. In DNA form, the CDR3 reads TGTGCCAGCTCACAAGTGGGGAGAGGACTGAATTCACCCCTCCACTTT. Translating it yields CASSQVGRGLNSPLHF.